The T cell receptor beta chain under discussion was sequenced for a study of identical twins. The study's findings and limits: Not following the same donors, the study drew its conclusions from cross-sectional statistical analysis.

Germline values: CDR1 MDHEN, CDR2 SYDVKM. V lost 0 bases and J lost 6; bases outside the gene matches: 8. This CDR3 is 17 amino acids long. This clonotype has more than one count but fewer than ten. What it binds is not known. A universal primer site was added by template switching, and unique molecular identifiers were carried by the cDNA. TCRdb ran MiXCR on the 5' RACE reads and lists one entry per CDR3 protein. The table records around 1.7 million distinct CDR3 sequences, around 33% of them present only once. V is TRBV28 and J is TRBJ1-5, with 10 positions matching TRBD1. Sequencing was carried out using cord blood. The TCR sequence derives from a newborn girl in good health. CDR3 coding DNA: TGTGCCAGCAGTTTATGGCCCGACAGGGGGCGAGGTCAGCCCCAGCATTTT. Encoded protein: CASSLWPDRGRGQPQHF.